Below are 23 T cell receptor beta chains sequenced from a single sample in a study of cytomegalovirus exposure and HLA in healthy donors. Vbeta (60) and Jbeta (13) primers were used in the PCR. The table came from immunoSEQ multiplex PCR; TCRdb's copy has only in-frame clones and leaves some out. Of under 150,000 clones in the sample, almost 80% were seen once. The sequencing input was PBMCs. The receptor source for this set is a woman in her thirties or forties in good health and CMV-seropositive.

This clone was observed a single time. The chain joins TRBV5-6 to TRBJ2-1, with TRBD2 matching 11 bases. The CDR3 has 16 amino acids. After removal of 5 bases from V and 8 bases from J, the junction contained 12 bases not matched to a gene. From germline, CDR1 is SGHDT and CDR2 YYEEEE. The CDR3 region is CASRVTGTSGLDEQFF. The CDR3 nucleotides read TGTGCCAGCAGAGTCACCGGGACTAGCGGTCTTGATGAGCAGTTCTTC.

The CDR3 nucleotides read TGTGCCAGCAGCCAAGATGGACAGTTTTTAGATACGCAGTATTTT. Encoded protein: CASSQDGQFLDTQYF. The V gene is TRBV4-2, the J gene TRBJ2-3, with D possibly matching TRBD1 (6 bases). V was pared by 0 bases and J by 5 bases, with 12 bases between. Germline V gene data show CDR1 as LGHNA and CDR2 as YNFKEQ. This CDR3 contains 15 residues.

The rearrangement joins TRBV6-5 to TRBJ2-5, with TRBD2 as a possible D gene (5 bases). CDR1 is MNHEY, CDR2 SVGAGI, per germline. This CDR3 is 14 amino acids long. With 7 bases removed from V and 7 bases from J, the gap between germline ends came to 19 bases. CDR3 DNA: TGTGCCAGCACCAAACGGGCCGGGGATCGGACCCAGTACTTC. Amino acids: CASTKRAGDRTQYF.

The chain recombines TRBV28 with TRBJ1-2, with D possibly matching TRBD1 (5 bases). Trimming cost V 6 bases and J 4 bases, with 12 bases left between them. The CDR3 has 13 residues. Germline CDR1 and CDR2: MDHEN and SYDVKM. CDR3 protein: CASSRVGAYGYTF. The CDR3, as DNA: TGTGCCAGCAGCCGCGTAGGGGCCTATGGCTACACCTTC.

The genes are TRBV5-4 and TRBJ2-3; 7 positions match TRBD1. The V gene end was trimmed by 0 bases and the J gene end by 6 bases; junction bases not matched to a gene: 4. Germline assignment: CDR1 SGHNT and CDR2 YYREEE (reference sequence). CDR3 size: 14 residues. CDR3: CASSLDRGPDTQYF. The CDR3 DNA follows: TGTGCCAGCAGCTTGGACAGGGGACCCGATACGCAGTATTTT.

The chain joins TRBV19 to TRBJ1-1; TRBD1 matches at 10 bases. Trimming removed 5 bases from V and 1 base from J; junction bases left unmatched: 4. CDR3 length: 15 residues. Germline CDR1 reads LNHDA; CDR2 reads SQIVND (reference sequence). The CDR3 is CASSPRQGANTEAFF. The CDR3 bases are TGTGCCAGTAGTCCCCGACAGGGGGCGAACACTGAAGCTTTCTTT. The whole variable domain, remainder taken from reference TRBV19 and TRBJ1-1, is DGGITQSPKYLFRKEGQNVTLSCEQNLNHDAMYWYRQDPGQGLRLIYYSQIVNDFQKGDIAEGYSVSREKKESFPLTVTSAQKNPTAFYLCASSPRQGANTEAFFGQGTRLTVV.

V gene TRBV14 combines with J gene TRBJ1-6; D ambiguous. From germline, CDR1 is SGHDN and CDR2 FVKESK. V dropped 0 bases and J dropped 7 bases, with 7 bases sitting between them. The CDR3 runs to 14 residues. The CDR3: CASSQETGNSPLHF. The CDR3 coding sequence is TGTGCCAGCAGCCAAGAAACGGGGAATTCACCCCTCCACTTT.

The CDR3 spells CASSLLFGGSYNEQFF. The CDR3, as DNA: TGTGCCAGCAGCTTGTTATTCGGGGGTTCCTACAATGAGCAGTTCTTC. The chain couples TRBV5-4 to TRBJ2-1, with a weak D call TRBD2 (6 bases). This CDR3 region has 16 residues. Germline V gene sequence: CDR1 SGHNT, CDR2 YYREEE (reference sequence). The V end was cut by 1 base, the J end by 1 base, with 12 bases between.

In its sample, this clone was seen a few times. The V gene is TRBV5-6, the J gene TRBJ1-5, with 9 bases identical to TRBD1. The ends lost 4 bases at V and 0 bases at J; junction bases unmatched: 11. This CDR3 has 18 residues. Per germline, CDR1 SGHDT and CDR2 YYEEEE. CDR3: CASSVWGQGTYSNQPQHF. CDR3 coding DNA: TGTGCCAGCAGCGTATGGGGACAGGGAACATATAGCAATCAGCCCCAGCATTTT.

The gene calls are TRBV18 and TRBJ2-5, with a tentative D call TRBD2 (6 bases). Germline CDR1 and CDR2: KGHSH and LQKENI. This CDR3 region has 15 residues. Between the trimmed V and J ends, which lost 0 bases and 4 bases, there was a span of 12 bases. The CDR3 DNA follows: TGTGCCAGCTCACCACCTGGAGGGTCGATAGAGACCCAGTACTTC. Translated: CASSPPGGSIETQYF.

This chain connects TRBV18 to TRBJ1-1; D gene uncertain. CDR1 and CDR2 (germline): KGHSH, LQKENI. Trimming left V 2 bases short and J 1 base short, with 5 bases between. This CDR3 spans 13 amino acids. In DNA, the CDR3 is TGTGCCAGCTCACCAGCAGGGAACACTGAAGCTTTCTTT. Translation: CASSPAGNTEAFF.

This chain links TRBV19 with TRBJ2-2; D gene unclear. Trimming shortened V by 4 bases and J by 1 base, and 4 bases separated the two germline ends. The germline gives CDR1 LNHDA, CDR2 SQIVND (reference sequence). The CDR3 runs to 13 residues. The DNA for the CDR3 is TGTGCCAGTAGTAACAGGAACACCGGGGAGCTGTTTTTT. Its translation: CASSNRNTGELFF.

This chain links TRBV11-1 with TRBJ1-4; possible D gene TRBD1, 6 bases. The ends were cut back, 5 bases at V and 8 bases at J, with 12 bases in the middle. The CDR3 has 13 amino acids. Germline lookup yields CDR1 SGHAT and CDR2 FQDESV (reference sequence). The CDR3: CASSQDRGEKLFF. The CDR3 nucleotides read TGTGCCAGCAGCCAGGACAGAGGGGAAAAACTGTTTTTT.

The chain couples TRBV6-5 to TRBJ1-1, with D maybe TRBD1 (5 bases). The V end lost 6 bases, the J end lost 5 bases, and 16 bases lay between the germline ends. The CDR3 consists of 14 residues. Germline lookup yields CDR1 MNHEY and CDR2 SVGAGI. CDR3 coding DNA: TGTGCCAGCAGGCCCTCGGAAAAGGGGACTGAAGCTTTCTTT. It is translated as CASRPSEKGTEAFF.

The rearrangement uses TRBV23-1 and TRBJ2-7; D is perhaps TRBD1 (5 bases). TRBV23-1 is annotated as an ORF whose role is uncertain. CDR3 length equals 12 residues. Trimming removed 4 bases at V and 4 bases at J, with 8 bases between. CDR3 protein: CASSRRGYEQYF. CDR3 in DNA: TGCGCCAGCAGTCGTAGGGGATACGAGCAGTACTTC.

The chain recombines TRBV7-9 with TRBJ2-7; D is possibly TRBD1 (5 bases). Trimming removed 5 bases at V and 4 bases at J, with 9 bases between. Germline V gene sequence: CDR1 SEHNR, CDR2 FQNEAQ (reference sequence). This CDR3 has 12 residues. The CDR3: CASSIQGYEQYF. CDR3 coding DNA: TGTGCCAGCAGCATCCAGGGTTACGAGCAGTACTTC.

This rearrangement joins TRBV28 to TRBJ2-1; 7 nucleotides line up with TRBD2. Germline CDR1 reads MDHEN; CDR2 reads SYDVKM. V dropped 6 bases and J dropped 0; count of bases not matched to a gene: 2. The CDR3 contains 14 residues. The CDR3 coding sequence is TGTGCCAGCAGCAGCGGGGTCTCCTACAATGAGCAGTTCTTC. Protein product: CASSSGVSYNEQFF.

CDR3 in amino acids: CASIGFSGDGYTF. The CDR3 nucleotides are TGTGCCAGCATAGGTTTTTCGGGAGATGGCTACACCTTC. The gene calls are TRBV2 and TRBJ1-2; D gene unclear. In germline, CDR1 is SNHLY, CDR2 FYNNEI. V lost 7 bases, J lost 6 bases, and 15 bases lay in between. The CDR3 has 13 amino acids.

The rearrangement uses TRBV5-1 and TRBJ2-1; 7 nucleotides align to TRBD1. V lost 3 bases and J lost 0; bases outside the gene matches: 3. The CDR3 consists of 15 residues. The germline V gene has CDR1 SGHRS and CDR2 YFSETQ. The CDR3 DNA is TGCGCCAGCAGCTGGGGACAGATCTCCTACAATGAGCAGTTCTTC. Translating it yields CASSWGQISYNEQFF.

The chain combines TRBV6-6 with TRBJ1-5; perhaps TRBD1 as D (5 bases). This CDR3 region has 16 residues. Germline CDR1 and CDR2: MNHNY and SVGAGI (reference sequence). Trimming pared 0 bases from V and 6 bases from J, leaving 15 bases between. Here the CDR3 reads CASSYSSTMGGQPQHF. The DNA for the CDR3 is TGTGCCAGCAGTTACTCGTCCACAATGGGGGGTCAGCCCCAGCATTTT.

The chain carries TRBV18 and TRBJ2-6; D might be TRBD1 (5 bases). The CDR3 has 18 amino acids. The germline V gene has CDR1 KGHSH and CDR2 LQKENI. V lost 3 bases, J lost 4 bases, and 19 bases lay in between. This CDR3 is CASSPSAGIMVGANVLTF. The CDR3, as DNA: TGTGCCAGCTCACCGTCGGCAGGGATAATGGTGGGGGCCAACGTCCTGACTTTC.

The gene calls are TRBV10-2 and TRBJ2-1; 8 positions match TRBD1. Losses at the gene ends were 6 bases for V and 8 bases for J; bases not matched to a gene: 6. Germline loops: CDR1 WSHSY, CDR2 SAAADI. This CDR3 contains 13 residues. The CDR3 region is CASRATGVDEQFF. The CDR3 DNA is TGCGCCAGCAGGGCGACAGGGGTGGATGAGCAGTTCTTC.

This clone was seen once. The chain couples TRBV27 to TRBJ2-3, with 11 bases lining up with TRBD2. The ends lost 1 base at V and 2 bases at J; junction bases unmatched: 14. Germline V CDR1 and CDR2: MNHEY, SMNVEV (reference sequence). The CDR3 spans 20 residues. The CDR3, as DNA: TGTGCCAGCAGTTTATTGGGGGGGGATACTAGCGGGGGCCACACAGATACGCAGTATTTT. Encoded protein: CASSLLGGDTSGGHTDTQYF.